One sample yielded the 3 T cell receptor beta chains listed below, sequenced in a study of post-analysis software for immune sequencing data. Study findings and constraints: Five TRBV segments, TRBV5-6, TRBV5-1 and TRBV20-1 among them, were found more frequent in patients than controls.

TCR beta libraries were prepared from cDNA with unique molecular identifiers. In TCRdb, the PCR reads were re-called with MiXCR into one record per CDR3 protein. Here the sample spans hundreds of thousands of distinct CDR3 sequences, roughly 27% being singletons. These receptors' antigens are unknown. Sequenced material: blood. Every receptor here comes from a girl aged 5-17 years with multiple sclerosis.

This clonotype was counted between two and nine times. V and J are TRBV20-1 and TRBJ2-1; 10 bases agree with TRBD2. The CDR3 consists of 19 residues. Germline CDR1 reads DFQATT; CDR2 reads SNEGSKA (reference sequence). The V gene end was trimmed by 4 bases and the J gene end by 6 bases; junction bases not matched to a gene: 21. DNA of the CDR3: TGCAGTGCTAAACCCCCTGCAGTGAGAGCGGGAGGGCCGAGCAATGAGCAGTTCTTC. This sequence encodes CSAKPPAVRAGGPSNEQFF.

This chain joins TRBV10-1 and TRBJ2-3; perhaps TRBD2 as D (6 bases). CDR3 length: 16 residues. Trimming pared 0 bases from V and 3 bases from J, leaving 13 bases between. Germline CDR1 and CDR2: WNHNN and SYGVQD (reference sequence). The chain's CDR3 is CASSESPGRSTDTQYF. CDR3 coding DNA: TGCGCCAGCAGTGAGTCGCCGGGGAGGAGTACAGATACGCAGTATTTT.

The V and J genes are TRBV24-1 and TRBJ2-7; TRBD1 matches at 8 bases. The assigned J gene may be wrong: the sequence end matches TRBJ2-5 better. This CDR3 comprises 14 residues. The germline CDR1 and CDR2 sequences are KGHDR and SFDVKD. DNA of the CDR3: TGTGCCACCAGAGACACAGGGGGGAAAGAGACCCAGTACTTC. Its translation is CATRDTGGKETQYF.